This TCR beta chain derives from a study of monozygotic twins with inflammatory bowel disease. Study observations and caveats: Among the T cells, different subtypes could not be distinguished. Among twins, concordant and discordant pairs did not differ in repertoire similarity, possibly from limited power.

The CDR3 is 14 amino acids. Eight separate reactions for every sample produced the cDNA. With the 5' RACE reads reprocessed, TCRdb shows one record per CDR3 protein and no DNA. The specimen's table records 200,000 to 250,000 distinct CDR3 sequences. Comment on this clonotype: Antigen: not known.

The chain is built from TRBV12-3 or TRBV12-4 and TRBJ1-4. The receptor was isolated from a human donor with ulcerative colitis or Crohn's disease, or a healthy co-twin of an affected twin (not recorded which). The sample was blood. The CDR3: CASSFVATNEKLFF.